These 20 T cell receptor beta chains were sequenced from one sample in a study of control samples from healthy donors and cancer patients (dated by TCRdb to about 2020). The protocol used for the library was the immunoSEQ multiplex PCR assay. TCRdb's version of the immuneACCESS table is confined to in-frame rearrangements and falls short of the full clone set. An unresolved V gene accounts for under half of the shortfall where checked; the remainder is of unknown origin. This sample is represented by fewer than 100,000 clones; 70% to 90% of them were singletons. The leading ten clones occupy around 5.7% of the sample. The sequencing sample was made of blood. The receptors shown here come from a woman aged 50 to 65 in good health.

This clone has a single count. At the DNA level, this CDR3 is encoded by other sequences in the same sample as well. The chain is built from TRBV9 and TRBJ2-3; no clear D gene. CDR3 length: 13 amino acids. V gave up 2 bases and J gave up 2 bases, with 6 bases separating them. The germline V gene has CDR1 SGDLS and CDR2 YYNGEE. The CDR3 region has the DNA TGTGCCAGCAGCGTCAGTTCCACAGATACGCAGTATTTT. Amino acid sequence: CASSVSSTDTQYF.

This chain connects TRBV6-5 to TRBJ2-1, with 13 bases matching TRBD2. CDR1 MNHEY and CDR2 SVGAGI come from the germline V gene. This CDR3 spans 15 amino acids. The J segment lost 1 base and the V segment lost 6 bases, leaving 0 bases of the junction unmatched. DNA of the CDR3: TGTGCCAGCAGGGGACTAGCGGGGTCCTACAATGAGCAGTTCTTC. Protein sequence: CASRGLAGSYNEQFF.

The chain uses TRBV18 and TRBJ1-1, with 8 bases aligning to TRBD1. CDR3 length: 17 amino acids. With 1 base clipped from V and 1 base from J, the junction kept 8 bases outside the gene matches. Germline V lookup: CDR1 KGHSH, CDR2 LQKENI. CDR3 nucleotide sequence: TGTGCCAGCTCACCACGTCAGACAGGGGTTGGGAACACTGAAGCTTTCTTT. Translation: CASSPRQTGVGNTEAFF. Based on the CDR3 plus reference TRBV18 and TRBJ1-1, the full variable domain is NAGVMQNPRHLVRRRGQEARLRCSPMKGHSHVYWYRQLPEEGLKFMVYLQKENIIDESGMPKERFSAEFPKEGPSILRIQQVVRGDSAAYFCASSPRQTGVGNTEAFFGQGTRLTVV.

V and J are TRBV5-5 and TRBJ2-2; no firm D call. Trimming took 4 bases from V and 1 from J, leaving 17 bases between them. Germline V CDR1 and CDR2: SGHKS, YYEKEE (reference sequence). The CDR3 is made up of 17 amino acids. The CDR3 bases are TGTGCCAGCAGCCTCCTGCCCCTCTACCAGAACACCGGGGAGCTGTTTTTT. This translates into CASSLLPLYQNTGELFF.

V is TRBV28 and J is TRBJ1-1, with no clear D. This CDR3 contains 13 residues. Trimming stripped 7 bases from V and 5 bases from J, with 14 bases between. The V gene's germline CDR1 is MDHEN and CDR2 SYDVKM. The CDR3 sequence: CASIRPHTTEAFF. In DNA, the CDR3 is TGTGCCAGCATTCGCCCGCACACTACTGAAGCTTTCTTT.

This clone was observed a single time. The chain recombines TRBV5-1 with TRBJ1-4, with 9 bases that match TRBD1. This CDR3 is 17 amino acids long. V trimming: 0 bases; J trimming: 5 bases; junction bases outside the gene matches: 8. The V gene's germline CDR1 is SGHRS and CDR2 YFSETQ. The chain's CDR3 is CASSLGDRVFQNEKLFF. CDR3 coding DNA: TGCGCCAGCAGCTTGGGGGACAGGGTGTTCCAAAATGAAAAACTGTTTTTT.

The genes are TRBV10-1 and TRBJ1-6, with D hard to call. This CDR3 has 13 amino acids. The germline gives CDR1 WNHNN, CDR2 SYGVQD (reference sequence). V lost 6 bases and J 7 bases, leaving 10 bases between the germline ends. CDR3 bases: TGCGCCAGCAGCCCCAGTTTAAATTCACCCCTCCACTTT. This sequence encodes CASSPSLNSPLHF.

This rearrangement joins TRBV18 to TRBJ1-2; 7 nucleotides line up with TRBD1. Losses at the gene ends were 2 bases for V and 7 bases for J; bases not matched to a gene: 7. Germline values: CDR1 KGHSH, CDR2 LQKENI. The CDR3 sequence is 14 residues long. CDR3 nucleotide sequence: TGTGCCAGCTCACCATTTAGAGGGGACAGTGGCTACACCTTC. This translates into CASSPFRGDSGYTF.

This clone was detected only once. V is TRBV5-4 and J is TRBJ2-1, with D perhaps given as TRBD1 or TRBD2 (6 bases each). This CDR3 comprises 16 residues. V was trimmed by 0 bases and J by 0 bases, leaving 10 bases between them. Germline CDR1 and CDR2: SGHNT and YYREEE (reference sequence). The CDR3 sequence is CASSLERGVSYNEQFF. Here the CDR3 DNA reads TGTGCCAGCAGCTTGGAAAGGGGGGTCTCCTACAATGAGCAGTTCTTC.

CDR3 in amino acids: CASSPKQGLGTEAFF. For the CDR3, the DNA is TGTGCCAGCAGCCCCAAACAGGGATTGGGGACTGAAGCTTTCTTT. V and J are TRBV13 and TRBJ1-1; a possible D gene is TRBD1 (6 bases). The CDR3 covers 15 residues. Trimming pared 5 bases from V and 5 bases from J, leaving 18 bases between. The germline CDR1 and CDR2 sequences are PRHDT and FYEKMQ (reference sequence). The variable domain in full, completed from reference TRBV13 and TRBJ1-1, reads AAGVIQSPRHLIKEKRETATLKCYPIPRHDTVYWYQQGPGQDPQFLISFYEKMQSDKGSIPDRFSAQQFSDYHSELNMSSLELGDSALYFCASSPKQGLGTEAFFGQGTRLTVV.

CDR3 sequence (DNA): TGTGCCAGCAGCTTAGTTCCGGCAGATACGCAGTATTTT. It specifies CASSLVPADTQYF. The chain joins TRBV7-2 to TRBJ2-3; D gene uncertain. Germline assignment: CDR1 SGHTA and CDR2 FQGNSA. Trimming removed 1 base at V and 4 bases at J, with 6 bases between. There are 13 residues in the CDR3.

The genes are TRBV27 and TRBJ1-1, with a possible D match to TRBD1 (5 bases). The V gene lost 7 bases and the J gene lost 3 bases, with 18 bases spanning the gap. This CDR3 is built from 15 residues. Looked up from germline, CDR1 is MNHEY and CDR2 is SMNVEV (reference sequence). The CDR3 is CASNPRGRRDTEAFF. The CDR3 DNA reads TGTGCCAGCAACCCACGGGGACGCCGCGACACTGAAGCTTTCTTT.

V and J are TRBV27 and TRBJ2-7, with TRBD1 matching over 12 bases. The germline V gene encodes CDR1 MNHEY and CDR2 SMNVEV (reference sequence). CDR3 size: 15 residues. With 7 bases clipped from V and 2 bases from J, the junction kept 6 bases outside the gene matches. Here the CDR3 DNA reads TGTGCCAGCACCTCCCGGGACAGGGGGCCCTACGAGCAGTACTTC. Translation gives CASTSRDRGPYEQYF.

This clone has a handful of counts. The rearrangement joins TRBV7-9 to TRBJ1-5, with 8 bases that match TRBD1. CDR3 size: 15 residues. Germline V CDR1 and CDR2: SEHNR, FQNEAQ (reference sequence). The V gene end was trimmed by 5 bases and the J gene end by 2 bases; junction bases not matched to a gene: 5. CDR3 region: CASSAGTGGNQPQHF. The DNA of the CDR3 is TGTGCCAGCAGCGCCGGGACAGGTGGCAATCAGCCCCAGCATTTT.

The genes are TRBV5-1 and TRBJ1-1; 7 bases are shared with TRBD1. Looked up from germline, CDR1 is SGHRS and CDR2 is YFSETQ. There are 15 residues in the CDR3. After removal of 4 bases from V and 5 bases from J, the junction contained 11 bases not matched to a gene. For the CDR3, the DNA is TGCGCCAGCAGCGTTCCAACAGGGGTTAAAACTGAAGCTTTCTTT. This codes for CASSVPTGVKTEAFF. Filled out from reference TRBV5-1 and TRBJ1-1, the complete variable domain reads KAGVTQTPRYLIKTRGQQVTLSCSPISGHRSVSWYQQTPGQGLQFLFEYFSETQRNKGNFPGRFSGRQFSNSRSEMNVSTLELGDSALYLCASSVPTGVKTEAFFGQGTRLTVV.

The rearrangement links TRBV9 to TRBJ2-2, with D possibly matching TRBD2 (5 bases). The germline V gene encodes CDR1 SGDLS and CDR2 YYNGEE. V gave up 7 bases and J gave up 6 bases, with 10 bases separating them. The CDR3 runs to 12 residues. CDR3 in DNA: TGTGCCAGCGGGGAGAGGGCCGGGGAGCTGTTTTTT. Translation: CASGERAGELFF.

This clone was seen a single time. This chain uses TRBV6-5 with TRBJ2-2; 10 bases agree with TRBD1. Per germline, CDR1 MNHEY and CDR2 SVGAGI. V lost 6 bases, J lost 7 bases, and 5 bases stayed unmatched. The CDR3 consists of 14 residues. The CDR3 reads CASRAGQGIGELFF. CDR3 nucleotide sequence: TGTGCCAGCAGAGCGGGACAGGGGATCGGGGAGCTGTTTTTT.

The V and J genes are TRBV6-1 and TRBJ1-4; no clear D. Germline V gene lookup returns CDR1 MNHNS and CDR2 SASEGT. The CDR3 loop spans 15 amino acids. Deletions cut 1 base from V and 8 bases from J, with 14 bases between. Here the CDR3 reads CASSEGDLGGEKLFF. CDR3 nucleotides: TGTGCCAGCAGTGAAGGAGACCTGGGAGGGGAAAAACTGTTTTTT.

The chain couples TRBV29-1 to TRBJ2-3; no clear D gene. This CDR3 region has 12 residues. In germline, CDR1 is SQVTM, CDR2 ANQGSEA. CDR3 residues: CTVKEGTDTQYF. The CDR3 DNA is TGCACCGTAAAGGAAGGCACAGATACGCAGTATTTT.

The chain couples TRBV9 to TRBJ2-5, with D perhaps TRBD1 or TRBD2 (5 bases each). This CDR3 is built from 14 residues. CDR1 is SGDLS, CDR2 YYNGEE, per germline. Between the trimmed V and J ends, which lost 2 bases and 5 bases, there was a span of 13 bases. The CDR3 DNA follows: TGTGCCAGCAGCGTCCGGCAGTGGGGGGAGACCCAGTACTTC. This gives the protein CASSVRQWGETQYF.